One T cell receptor beta chain is described in this entry. The antigen is undetermined. The entry originates in a study of persistence of HIV-infected CD4 T cells. Whole-study context: Median time on suppressive ART was less than nine years.

Stimulation used approximately 10 ug/mL lysate from CMV-infected fibroblasts. Sorting selected CD4+ T cells upregulating both CD40 ligand and CD69. Germline V gene data show CDR1 as SGHKS and CDR2 as YYEKEE (reference sequence). This CDR3 spans 13 amino acids. V lost 1 base, J lost 6 bases, and 10 bases lay in between. The immunoSEQ assay was version 4, run in survey mode. Assay: immunoSEQ multiplex PCR; the TCRdb copy retains only in-frame clones and omits some. The sample includes some 20,000 clones, 65% of them seen just once. This sample comprised CD4+ T cells sorted from PBMCs after approximately 19-hour stimulation, obtained from a patient who received antiretroviral therapy. The receptor was derived from an adult woman with HIV who was CMV-seropositive. This chain joins TRBV5-5 and TRBJ1-2, with D possibly being TRBD1 (5 bases). The CDR3 reads CASSLKRGDGYTF. In DNA, the CDR3 is TGTGCCAGCAGCTTGAAGCGGGGCGATGGCTACACCTTC.